Listed below are T cell receptor beta chains from one sample, sequenced in a study of patients and donors after allogeneic stem cell transplantation. TCRdb passed the RT-PCR reads through MiXCR, listing each CDR3 protein once. This table holds about 90,000 distinct CDR3 sequences, about 44% found once. Sequenced input: blood, either unsorted or a sorted T cell fraction (not recorded which). The receptors here all came from a human donor who was either an allogeneic HSCT recipient or a stem cell or donor lymphocyte infusion donor (not recorded which). It is not recorded whose cells these are; they may come from a transplant donor. Each CDR3 is given with its conserved first and last residue. D genes are given only for firm matches. Size values are once, few and many counts, or a class for expanded clones, and some rows have none.

-,TRBV20-1,TRBJ1-2,-,TGCAGTGCTAGTCTAGACTTCATGAGCGGCTACACCTTC,CSASLDFMSGYTF
-,TRBV20-1,TRBJ1-5,-,TGCAGTGCTAGTAGTACGGTAAATCAGCCCCAGCATTTT,CSASSTVNQPQHF
TRBD2,TRBV27,TRBJ2-7,-,TGTGCCAGCAGTCCAGCGGGACTTATCTACGAGCAGTACTTC,CASSPAGLIYEQYF
-,TRBV10-3,TRBJ2-1,-,TGTGCCATCAGTGAGTCGGGACTGGGTTACAATGAGCAGTTCTTC,CAISESGLGYNEQFF
TRBD1,TRBV9,TRBJ1-3,many,TGTGCCAGCAGCGAGACAGGGGGTTCTGGAAACACCATATATTTT,CASSETGGSGNTIYF
TRBD2,TRBV20-1,TRBJ2-3,-,TGCAGTGCGGAATACTGGGTAGCGGGCATAGATACGCAGTATTTT,CSAEYWVAGIDTQYF
-,TRBV12-3/TRBV12-4,TRBJ2-2,few,TGTGCCAGCAGTTTATTCCCCGGTAACACCGGGGAGCTGTTTTTT,CASSLFPGNTGELFF
-,TRBV5-1,TRBJ1-1,few,TGCGCCAGCAACCCCGACAGGTTGAACACTGAAGCTTTCTTT,CASNPDRLNTEAFF
TRBD1,TRBV7-3,TRBJ2-1,-,TGTGCCAGCAGCTCTAAACCCGGGACAGGGGGCTCCTACAATGAGCAGTTCTTC,CASSSKPGTGGSYNEQFF
TRBD1,TRBV5-1,TRBJ1-4,-,TGCGCCAGCAGCTTGCATGCGGGACAGCTTAATGAAAAACTGTTTTTT,CASSLHAGQLNEKLFF
TRBD1,TRBV19,TRBJ1-5,-,TGTGCCAGTAGTATGTCAGGGGGAAATCAGCCCCAGCATTTT,CASSMSGGNQPQHF
-,TRBV12-3/TRBV12-4,TRBJ1-5,-,TGTGCCAGCAGTTTAGAACAGGGAATCAATCAGCCCCAGCATTTT,CASSLEQGINQPQHF
-,TRBV5-1,TRBJ1-3,-,TGCGCCAGCAGCTTGAAAGACGGACGGTACTCTGGAAACACCATATATTTT,CASSLKDGRYSGNTIYF
-,TRBV10-3,TRBJ1-2,few,TGTGCCATCAGTGAGGATGGGGGCGTCTATGGCTACACCTTC,CAISEDGGVYGYTF
-,TRBV28,TRBJ1-5,few,TGTGCCAGCAGCCCCCAATGGAGCAATCAGCCCCAGCATTTT,CASSPQWSNQPQHF
-,TRBV27,TRBJ2-7,-,TGTGCCAGCAGTTTCTCTCAAACCTACGAGCAGTACTTC,CASSFSQTYEQYF
-,TRBV11-1,TRBJ1-1,-,TGTGCCAGCAGCTTAAGAGCGAAAGGGGCTTTGGACACTGAAGCTTTCTTT,CASSLRAKGALDTEAFF
TRBD1,TRBV7-9,TRBJ1-5,few,TGTGCCAGCAGCTTCGACAGGGATCAGCCCCAGCATTTT,CASSFDRDQPQHF
TRBD1,TRBV30,TRBJ1-1,-,TGTGCCTGGAGTCACCCGGGACAGGGGGCTGAAGCTTTCTTT,CAWSHPGQGAEAFF
-,TRBV12-3/TRBV12-4,TRBJ1-2,-,TGTGCCAGCAGCCTAGCAGCGGGGTACTATGGCTACACCTTC,CASSLAAGYYGYTF
-,TRBV20-1,TRBJ1-3,many,TGCAGTGCTAGACCGGGGTACTCTGGAAACACCATATATTTT,CSARPGYSGNTIYF
-,TRBV27,TRBJ1-4,-,TGTGCCAGCAGTTTATCGCCGACAGGCCTTAATGAAAAACTGTTTTTT,CASSLSPTGLNEKLFF